The 22 T cell receptor beta chains reported below all come from one sample, sequenced in a study of spatial heterogeneity in lung cancer. Time point in this sample: blood at routine non-recurrence follow-up after resection. Unsorted whole RNA samples from tumor, nontumor lung or frozen PBMC were sequenced. Each CDR3 protein is one row after TCRdb ran MiXCR on the 5' RACE reads. Among about 120,000 distinct CDR3 sequences listed, 9% to 15% were seen once. Sequencing used PBMCs, obtained at follow-up. The receptors were gathered from a male donor with early-stage non-small cell lung cancer.

This clonotype has a count of ten or more. The V call is TRBV12-3 or TRBV12-4, the J call TRBJ1-5, with unresolved D. The CDR3 is 15 amino acids. V lost 3 bases and J 4 bases, leaving 13 bases between the germline ends. The CDR3 protein is CASSFRSGINQPQHF. CDR3 bases: TGTGCCAGCAGTTTTCGCTCGGGGATTAATCAGCCCCAGCATTTT.

The rearrangement links TRBV28 to TRBJ2-3; weak D call: TRBD2 (5 bases). The ends were cut back, 6 bases at V and 4 bases at J, with 11 bases in the middle. The germline CDR1 and CDR2 sequences are MDHEN and SYDVKM. The CDR3 has 13 residues. The CDR3 DNA follows: TGTGCCAGCAGCTCCCCTAGCTCAGATACGCAGTATTTT. Translated: CASSSPSSDTQYF.

The chain has TRBV4-2 and TRBJ1-2; TRBD1 matches 7 bases. The CDR3 is 17 amino acids. Trimming removed 2 bases from V and 5 bases from J; junction bases left unmatched: 14. The germline gives CDR1 LGHNA, CDR2 YNFKEQ. In DNA, the CDR3 is TGTGCCAGCAGCCAAACCCTGGGACAGAGGCCTTCATATGGCTACACCTTC. Encoded protein: CASSQTLGQRPSYGYTF.

The chain combines TRBV10-3 with TRBJ2-3, with 7 bases lining up with TRBD1. The CDR3 is 15 amino acids. The germline CDR1 and CDR2 sequences are ENHRY and SYGVKD. V dropped 4 bases and J dropped 2; count of bases not matched to a gene: 6. The CDR3 protein is CAISGPDRSTDTQYF. The CDR3 coding sequence is TGTGCCATCAGTGGTCCGGACAGGTCCACAGATACGCAGTATTTT.

This clonotype occurred many times. This rearrangement joins TRBV2 to TRBJ1-1; possibly TRBD1 for D (5 bases). Trimming took 0 bases from V and 6 from J, leaving 14 bases between them. This CDR3 comprises 15 residues. Germline V lookup: CDR1 SNHLY, CDR2 FYNNEI. CDR3 region: CASSEAGNGDSEAFF. For the CDR3, the DNA is TGTGCCAGCAGTGAAGCAGGGAATGGGGACTCTGAAGCTTTCTTT.

The rearrangement links TRBV5-1 to TRBJ2-7; 7 nucleotides align to TRBD1. The CDR3 totals 16 residues. Germline CDR1 is SGHRS and CDR2 is YFSETQ. With V trimmed by 3 bases and J by 1 base, 10 bases remained unmatched. In nucleotides, the CDR3 is TGCGCCAGCAGCTATTTCTCCAGGGACAGTTCCTACGAGCAGTACTTC. Its protein is CASSYFSRDSSYEQYF.

This clonotype was picked up many times. The chain links TRBV5-1 to TRBJ2-2; the match to TRBD1 covers 8 bases. The CDR3 is 16 amino acids. The V gene end was trimmed by 5 bases and the J gene end by 4 bases; junction bases not matched to a gene: 10. The V gene's germline CDR1 is SGHRS and CDR2 YFSETQ. The CDR3 nucleotides read TGCGCCAGCAGTCTTATGACAGGGGATGGCACCGGGGAGCTGTTTTTT. Encoded protein: CASSLMTGDGTGELFF.

J is TRBJ2-2 and V is TRBV5-5; 8 nucleotides align to TRBD1. CDR1 is SGHKS and CDR2 is YYEKEE in the germline V gene (reference sequence). The CDR3 runs to 16 residues. The V gene end was trimmed by 4 bases and the J gene end by 1 base; junction bases not matched to a gene: 6. The CDR3 region is CASSPRQGRNTGELFF. The CDR3 DNA follows: TGTGCCAGCAGCCCGAGACAGGGGAGGAACACCGGGGAGCTGTTTTTT.

This clonotype came up many times. The rearrangement uses TRBV6-2 or TRBV6-3 and TRBJ1-2; D remains ambiguous. Looked up from germline, CDR1 is MNHEY and CDR2 is SVGEGT. The CDR3 totals 14 residues. The V and J ends lost 0 bases and 7 bases respectively, with 12 bases between them. CDR3 in amino acids: CASSYSASPAGYTF. The CDR3 coding sequence is TGTGCCAGCAGTTACTCGGCCAGCCCCGCTGGCTACACCTTC.

The rearrangement links TRBV5-1 to TRBJ2-2, with D possibly matching TRBD2 (6 bases). The germline V gene has CDR1 SGHRS and CDR2 YFSETQ. CDR3 length equals 15 residues. V was trimmed by 3 bases and J by 5 bases, leaving 14 bases between them. CDR3 sequence (DNA): TGCGCCAGCAGCTCCGGGACTGCGTGGACCGGGGAGCTGTTTTTT. It translates to CASSSGTAWTGELFF.

This clonotype was detected ten times or more. CDR3 nucleotide sequence: TGTGCCAGCAGTCCGACAGGACGATCGCTGGGGGCTTTCTTT. Translation: CASSPTGRSLGAFF. This rearrangement joins TRBV28 to TRBJ1-1; TRBD1 is a possible D gene (6 bases). The CDR3 is 14 amino acids. In germline, CDR1 is MDHEN, CDR2 SYDVKM. Deletions cut 5 bases from V and 11 bases from J, with 21 bases between.

The CDR3 reads CASSRTGVGSSYNEQFF. The CDR3 nucleotides read TGTGCCAGCAGTCGGACAGGGGTAGGGAGCTCCTACAATGAGCAGTTCTTC. The chain has TRBV28 and TRBJ2-1, with 9 bases aligning to TRBD1. The V gene's germline CDR1 is MDHEN and CDR2 SYDVKM. The CDR3 is 17 amino acids. J gave up 0 bases and V 5 bases, and 8 bases lay outside the gene matches.

The rearrangement joins TRBV19 to TRBJ2-7; a possible D gene is TRBD2 (5 bases). The V end lost 6 bases, the J end lost 4 bases, and 13 bases lay between the germline ends. The CDR3 is 13 residues long. Per the germline V gene, CDR1 is LNHDA and CDR2 is SQIVND (reference sequence). CDR3 residues: CASSFGLMYEQYF. The CDR3, as DNA: TGTGCCAGTAGCTTCGGACTGATGTACGAGCAGTACTTC.

This clonotype was recorded only once. The chain has TRBV7-9 and TRBJ2-7; D not resolved. The V gene lost 5 bases and the J gene lost 0 bases, with 20 bases spanning the gap. The germline V gene encodes CDR1 SEHNR and CDR2 FQNEAQ (reference sequence). This CDR3 has 17 amino acids. Here the CDR3 reads CASSPVSAKAYSYEQYF. The CDR3 region has the DNA TGTGCCAGCAGCCCCGTATCCGCTAAAGCCTACTCCTACGAGCAGTACTTC.

This rearrangement joins TRBV28 to TRBJ2-7; TRBD1 or TRBD2 may be the D gene (5 bases each). The CDR3 runs 16 residues. V lost 2 bases and J lost 3, with 17 bases in between. The germline gives CDR1 MDHEN, CDR2 SYDVKM. CDR3 protein: CASSLAIGTTIYEQYF. The CDR3, as DNA: TGTGCCAGCAGTTTAGCGATAGGGACCACCATCTACGAGCAGTACTTC. Complete variable domain (other parts from reference TRBV28 and TRBJ2-7): DVKVTQSSRYLVKRTGEKVFLECVQDMDHENMFWYRQDPGLGLRLIYFSYDVKMKEKGDIPEGYSVSREKKERFSLILESASTNQTSMYLCASSLAIGTTIYEQYFGPGTRLTVT.

The gene calls are TRBV7-8 and TRBJ2-5; D gene uncertain. CDR1 is SGHVS, CDR2 FQNEAQ, per germline. The CDR3 is made up of 13 amino acids. Trimming removed 0 bases from V and 2 bases from J, with 4 bases in between. The CDR3 here is CASSLALQETQYF. For the CDR3, the DNA is TGTGCCAGCAGCTTAGCCCTACAAGAGACCCAGTACTTC.

This clonotype came up many times. J is TRBJ2-3 and V is TRBV19; 7 nucleotides match TRBD1. CDR1 LNHDA and CDR2 SQIVND come from the germline V gene (reference sequence). The ends lost 6 bases at V and 2 bases at J; junction bases unmatched: 11. CDR3 length: 16 amino acids. DNA of the CDR3: TGTGCCAGTAGAAATAGAGGGGACAGATCCACAGATACGCAGTATTTT. This translates into CASRNRGDRSTDTQYF.

This clonotype was counted only a few times. This rearrangement joins TRBV7-8 to TRBJ2-1; D possibly corresponds to TRBD2 (6 bases). This CDR3 has 17 amino acids. The germline V and J ends were trimmed by 7 bases and 9 bases, with 28 bases remaining between them. Germline assignment: CDR1 SGHVS and CDR2 FQNEAQ. CDR3 loop: CASTPGVWRASRGEQFF. CDR3 nucleotides: TGTGCCAGCACCCCGGGTGTTTGGAGGGCTTCGAGAGGTGAGCAGTTCTTC.

There are many counts of this clonotype. The chain has TRBV5-5 and TRBJ2-5; unclear D gene. V dropped 4 bases and J dropped 2 bases, with 9 bases sitting between them. Germline-derived CDR1 and CDR2 are SGHKS and YYEKEE (reference sequence). The length of the CDR3 is 13 residues. DNA for the CDR3: TGTGCCAGCAGCATAGCCGCTCAAGAGACCCAGTACTTC. Protein product: CASSIAAQETQYF.

J is TRBJ2-7 and V is TRBV24-1; D is unclear. V was trimmed by 12 bases and J by 3 bases, leaving 20 bases between them. In germline, CDR1 is KGHDR, CDR2 SFDVKD. The CDR3 extends over 14 amino acids. CDR3 bases: TGTGCCGTAGAGAACCAGGCCCTATTCTACGAGCAGTACTTC. Amino acids: CAVENQALFYEQYF.

V and J are TRBV2 and TRBJ1-6; no definite D call. The germline CDR1 and CDR2 sequences are SNHLY and FYNNEI. V lost 7 bases to trimming and J lost 4 bases, with 11 bases between them. CDR3 length: 14 residues. The CDR3 here is CASTRDGYNSPLHF. The CDR3 coding sequence is TGTGCCAGCACGAGGGATGGATATAATTCACCCCTCCACTTT.

This clonotype came up a few times. The chain is built from TRBV5-1 and TRBJ2-2; D may be TRBD1 (6 bases). CDR3 length: 14 amino acids. The germline CDR1 and CDR2 sequences are SGHRS and YFSETQ. Trimming cost V 3 bases and J 4 bases, with 10 bases left between them. This CDR3 is CASSSQGGTGELFF. CDR3 in DNA: TGCGCCAGCAGCTCTCAAGGGGGCACCGGGGAGCTGTTTTTT.